Presented here are 26 T cell receptor beta chains from one specimen sequenced in a study of shared clonotypes between healthy human individuals. The table came from immunoSEQ multiplex PCR; TCRdb's copy has only in-frame clones and leaves some out. The data contain approximately 710,000 clones, 90% of them singletons. The material sequenced was memory CD8+ T cells from PBMCs. Subset here: CD45RO+ cells pooled with CCR7-negative TemRA cells. Source of these receptors: a man aged 18 to 29 in good health. Some clones in this sample may be carry-over from other donors' samples.

The genes are TRBV11-1 and TRBJ2-1; 10 bases are a match to TRBD1. This CDR3 has 15 residues. CDR1 is SGHAT, CDR2 FQDESV, per germline (reference sequence). The trim removed 5 bases at V and 4 bases at J, leaving 5 bases unmatched. The CDR3 bases are TGTGCCAGCAGCCTGTCGGGACAGGGGTACAATGAGCAGTTCTTC. The encoded protein is CASSLSGQGYNEQFF.

The chain has TRBV19 and TRBJ2-7, with D perhaps matching TRBD2 (5 bases). Trimming took 6 bases from V and 5 from J, leaving 17 bases between them. CDR1 LNHDA and CDR2 SQIVND come from the germline V gene (reference sequence). The CDR3 spans 14 residues. For the CDR3, the DNA is TGTGCCAGTAGATCAGGACTGTATAGCGACGAGCAGTACTTC. It codes for CASRSGLYSDEQYF.

The chain uses TRBV9 and TRBJ1-3; TRBD1 matches 7 bases. The CDR3 is made up of 15 amino acids. J gave up 4 bases and V 0 bases, and 4 bases lay outside the gene matches. Germline V gene data show CDR1 as SGDLS and CDR2 as YYNGEE. The CDR3 here is CASSVVGGGGNTIYF. CDR3 nucleotides: TGTGCCAGCAGCGTAGTAGGGGGCGGCGGAAACACCATATATTTT.

The chain couples TRBV15 to TRBJ2-7; 7 positions match TRBD2. J gave up 4 bases and V 5 bases, and 5 bases lay outside the gene matches. The germline V gene has CDR1 LNHNV and CDR2 YYDKDF (reference sequence). The CDR3 spans 13 residues. The DNA of the CDR3 is TGTGCCACCAGCCTAGCGGAGAGTTACGAGCAGTACTTC. Amino acids: CATSLAESYEQYF.

As concerns this clone: Other DNA sequences from this sample encode an identical CDR3 as well. The chain combines TRBV14 with TRBJ2-1, with 9 nucleotides matching TRBD1. The V gene end was trimmed by 3 bases and the J gene end by 5 bases; junction bases not matched to a gene: 8. Germline loops: CDR1 SGHDN, CDR2 FVKESK. CDR3 length: 16 amino acids. This chain's CDR3 is CASSQEPGQGDNEQFF. DNA of the CDR3: TGTGCCAGCAGCCAGGAACCGGGACAGGGTGACAATGAGCAGTTCTTC.

The chain uses TRBV4-2 and TRBJ1-1, with D unresolved. The CDR3 is 11 amino acids. V lost 5 bases to trimming and J lost 8 bases, with 9 bases between them. Germline V gene lookup returns CDR1 LGHNA and CDR2 YNFKEQ. The CDR3 reads CASSSRQEAFF. In DNA, the CDR3 is TGTGCCAGCAGCTCACGACAAGAAGCTTTCTTT.

Remarks on this clone: Other DNA sequences from this sample encode an identical CDR3 as well. This rearrangement joins TRBV6-5 to TRBJ2-3; D perhaps matches TRBD2 (5 bases). The germline V and J ends were trimmed by 6 bases and 0 bases, with 13 bases remaining between them. This CDR3 contains 15 residues. From germline, CDR1 is MNHEY and CDR2 SVGAGI. CDR3 protein: CASSPGSHSTDTQYF. The DNA for the CDR3 is TGTGCCAGCAGCCCGGGGTCCCACAGCACAGATACGCAGTATTTT.

V gene TRBV4-3 combines with J gene TRBJ1-4, with D tentatively TRBD1 (5 bases). The CDR3 contains 14 residues. Germline CDR1 is LGHNA and CDR2 is YSLEER. Trimming removed 4 bases from V and 8 bases from J, with 14 bases in between. The CDR3 loop reads CASSLDHEGEKLFF. The CDR3 DNA reads TGCGCCAGCAGCCTCGACCACGAGGGGGAAAAACTGTTTTTT.

This clone was seen more than once but under ten times. This chain links TRBV10-3 with TRBJ1-2; D gene unclear. Germline CDR1 and CDR2: ENHRY and SYGVKD. V was cut by 3 bases and J by 8 bases, with 7 bases left in between. The CDR3 runs 11 residues. The CDR3 region is CAISDPSGYTF. Here the CDR3 DNA reads TGTGCCATCAGTGACCCAAGCGGCTACACCTTC.

This clone was seen ten or more times. The genes are TRBV30 and TRBJ2-7; D remains ambiguous. This CDR3 has 12 amino acids. V lost 1 base to trimming and J lost 2 bases, with 6 bases between them. Germline lookup yields CDR1 GTSNPN and CDR2 SVGIG (reference sequence). CDR3 in DNA: TGTGCCTGGAGTGGACTTACCTACGAGCAGTACTTC. This codes for CAWSGLTYEQYF.

This sequence joins TRBV4-1 and TRBJ2-7; 7 bases agree with TRBD1. CDR1 and CDR2 from the germline V gene are MGHRA and YSYEKL. The CDR3 has 14 residues. V lost 4 bases, J lost 0 bases, and 3 bases stayed unmatched. The CDR3 coding sequence is TGCGCCAGCAGCCCCCGACAGGGCTCCTACGAGCAGTACTTC. Translation gives CASSPRQGSYEQYF.

V usage is TRBV2 and J usage is TRBJ2-7, with D tentatively TRBD1 (6 bases). V was shortened by 1 base and J by 0 bases, with 7 bases between the two germline ends. Germline CDR1 and CDR2: SNHLY and FYNNEI. CDR3 length: 14 residues. DNA of the CDR3: TGTGCCAGCAGTGAAGGACAGGACTCCTACGAGCAGTACTTC. It codes for CASSEGQDSYEQYF. Filled out from reference TRBV2 and TRBJ2-7, the complete variable domain reads EPEVTQTPSHQVTQMGQEVILRCVPISNHLYFYWYRQILGQKVEFLVSFYNNEISEKSEIFDDQFSVERPDGSNFTLKIRSTKLEDSAMYFCASSEGQDSYEQYFGPGTRLTVT.

The chain links TRBV11-2 to TRBJ2-1, with D hard to call. The CDR3 spans 16 residues. The V gene lost 0 bases and the J gene lost 8 bases, with 17 bases spanning the gap. Per the germline V gene, CDR1 is SGHAT and CDR2 is FQNNGV. This CDR3 is CASSLDVGSNGDEQFF. DNA of the CDR3: TGTGCCAGCAGCTTAGATGTGGGAAGTAATGGGGATGAGCAGTTCTTC. The variable domain in full, completed from reference TRBV11-2 and TRBJ2-1, reads EAGVAQSPRYKIIEKRQSVAFWCNPISGHATLYWYQQILGQGPKLLIQFQNNGVVDDSQLPKDRFSAERLKGVDSTLKIQPAKLEDSAVYLCASSLDVGSNGDEQFFGPGTRLTVL.

The chain combines TRBV5-8 with TRBJ2-2, with 9 nucleotides matching TRBD1. The V gene end was trimmed by 3 bases and the J gene end by 7 bases; junction bases not matched to a gene: 10. The CDR3 spans 16 residues. Germline V lookup: CDR1 SGHTS, CDR2 YDEGEE. CDR3 bases: TGTGCCAGCAGCTACCAACAGGGGGCCGTGATCGGGGAGCTGTTTTTT. Protein sequence: CASSYQQGAVIGELFF.

The J gene is TRBJ2-4, the V gene TRBV11-3; a weak D match, TRBD2 (5 bases). CDR1 is SGHNT, CDR2 YENEEA, per germline. The CDR3 consists of 15 residues. V lost 5 bases, J lost 5 bases, and 16 bases lay in between. CDR3 DNA sequence: TGTGCCAGCAGCCCACGTCGGGGATTCGAAAACATTCAGTACTTC. Its protein is CASSPRRGFENIQYF.

This sequence joins TRBV15 and TRBJ2-3, with a tentative D call TRBD2 (5 bases). Germline V CDR1 and CDR2: LNHNV, YYDKDF (reference sequence). V lost 2 bases to trimming and J lost 2 bases, with 11 bases between them. The CDR3 runs to 15 residues. The CDR3 region is CATSRRPGTTDTQYF. The CDR3 DNA reads TGTGCCACCAGCAGAAGACCGGGAACCACAGATACGCAGTATTTT. Combining the CDR3 with reference TRBV15 and TRBJ2-3 gives the whole variable domain DAMVIQNPRYQVTQFGKPVTLSCSQTLNHNVMYWYQQKSSQAPKLLFHYYDKDFNNEADTPDNFQSRRPNTSFCFLDIRSPGLGDTAMYLCATSRRPGTTDTQYFGPGTRLTVL.

The V call is TRBV5-1, the J call TRBJ2-7; 8 positions match TRBD1. CDR3 length equals 16 residues. The germline gives CDR1 SGHRS, CDR2 YFSETQ. After removal of 0 bases from V and 4 bases from J, the junction contained 9 bases not matched to a gene. The CDR3 sequence is CASSLVGTGYGYEQYF. CDR3 DNA sequence: TGCGCCAGCAGCTTGGTAGGGACAGGATATGGGTACGAGCAGTACTTC.

The J gene is TRBJ2-4, the V gene TRBV13; D gene unclear. From germline, CDR1 is PRHDT and CDR2 FYEKMQ (reference sequence). CDR3 length: 16 residues. Trimming shortened V by 5 bases and J by 5 bases, and 19 bases separated the two germline ends. CDR3 in DNA: TGTGCCAGCAGCCCCACAGCTAACTCGGCCCAAAACATTCAGTACTTC. Translating it yields CASSPTANSAQNIQYF.

CDR3 in DNA: TGTGCCAGCAGCGGCGGGACTAGCGGGGTCTACGAGCAGTACTTC. Translating it yields CASSGGTSGVYEQYF. J is TRBJ2-7 and V is TRBV7-9; TRBD2 agrees at 13 bases. In germline, CDR1 is SEHNR, CDR2 FQNEAQ (reference sequence). V lost 5 bases, J lost 3 bases, and 4 bases stayed unmatched. This CDR3 comprises 15 residues. Complete variable domain (other parts from reference TRBV7-9 and TRBJ2-7): DTGVSQNPRHKITKRGQNVTFRCDPISEHNRLYWYRQTLGQGPEFLTYFQNEAQLEKSRLLSDRFSAERPKGSFSTLEIQRTEQGDSAMYLCASSGGTSGVYEQYFGPGTRLTVT.

The V gene is TRBV27, the J gene TRBJ2-7; D possibly corresponds to TRBD1 (5 bases). Germline CDR1 is MNHEY and CDR2 is SMNVEV (reference sequence). The CDR3 has 13 residues. Trimming shortened V by 2 bases and J by 7 bases, and 12 bases separated the two germline ends. CDR3 residues: CASSLRSGREQYF. The DNA for the CDR3 is TGTGCCAGCAGTTTACGGTCAGGGCGAGAGCAGTACTTC.

V is TRBV30 and J is TRBJ1-1; D uncertain. Germline CDR1 is GTSNPN and CDR2 is SVGIG (reference sequence). The CDR3 loop spans 11 amino acids. Trimming stripped 3 bases from V and 11 bases from J, with 13 bases between. The CDR3 bases are TGTGCCTGGAGCGGGAGCATCGGGGCTTTCTTT. The encoded protein is CAWSGSIGAFF.

The rearrangement uses TRBV30 and TRBJ2-7; perhaps D is TRBD1 or TRBD2 (5 bases each). Germline CDR1 reads GTSNPN; CDR2 reads SVGIG (reference sequence). The CDR3 consists of 11 residues. CDR3: CACQGRYEQYF. The CDR3 DNA is TGTGCTTGTCAGGGACGGTACGAGCAGTACTTC.

V is TRBV9 and J is TRBJ2-5; D is unclear. CDR1 is SGDLS and CDR2 is YYNGEE in the germline V gene. Trimming removed 0 bases at V and 2 bases at J, with 8 bases between. The CDR3 is made up of 14 amino acids. CDR3 region: CASSVDSSQETQYF. As DNA, the CDR3 is TGTGCCAGCAGCGTAGATAGCTCACAAGAGACCCAGTACTTC.

The chain has TRBV27 and TRBJ2-7; TRBD1 is a possible D gene (6 bases). This CDR3 contains 16 residues. The V end lost 5 bases, the J end lost 2 bases, and 19 bases lay between the germline ends. Germline-derived CDR1 and CDR2 are MNHEY and SMNVEV (reference sequence). CDR3 sequence (DNA): TGTGCCAGCAGTCCCTCTGCCGGGACACATCCCTACGAGCAGTACTTC. Translated, it gives CASSPSAGTHPYEQYF.

V and J are TRBV4-1 and TRBJ2-7; perhaps TRBD2 as D (6 bases). The CDR3 runs 14 residues. Germline loops: CDR1 MGHRA, CDR2 YSYEKL. The V gene lost 1 base and the J gene lost 2 bases, with 9 bases spanning the gap. Here the CDR3 DNA reads TGCGCCAGCAGCCAAGGGGGGGTTCCCTACGAGCAGTACTTC. Translating it yields CASSQGGVPYEQYF.

This rearrangement joins TRBV19 to TRBJ2-6; no clear D. The length of the CDR3 is 14 residues. Germline CDR1 reads LNHDA; CDR2 reads SQIVND (reference sequence). Trimming took 8 bases from V and 0 from J, leaving 8 bases between them. The CDR3 coding sequence is TGTGCCAGTTCCGACCTCTCTGGGGCCAACGTCCTGACTTTC. Translating gives CASSDLSGANVLTF.